This T cell receptor beta chain derives from a study of blood T cell repertoires in COVID-19. Whole-study context: COVID-19 samples, acute and convalescent, were from the United States, Italy and Spain.

This table comes from immunoSEQ multiplex PCR, and its TCRdb copy is limited to in-frame clones, with some not included. The table records some 130,000 clones, around four fifths of them present only once. Looked up from germline, CDR1 is SNHLY and CDR2 is FYNNEI. Trimming left V 4 bases short and J 4 bases short, with 4 bases between. This CDR3 is built from 11 residues. The sample consisted of peripheral blood. This TCR derives from a man at least 80 years old with acute or convalescent COVID-19. The chain employs TRBV2 and TRBJ2-5; D gene ambiguous. CDR3 nucleotide sequence: TGTGCCAGCAGTGTCGGAGAGACCCAGTACTTC. Its protein is CASSVGETQYF. Based on the CDR3 plus reference TRBV2 and TRBJ2-5, the full variable domain is EPEVTQTPSHQVTQMGQEVILRCVPISNHLYFYWYRQILGQKVEFLVSFYNNEISEKSEIFDDQFSVERPDGSNFTLKIRSTKLEDSAMYFCASSVGETQYFGPGTRLLVL.